This TCR beta chain is from a study of Graves' ophthalmopathy and Graves' hyperthyroidism. Amplified material comprised TCR beta CDR3 regions derived from RNA transcripts. The authors performed first-round RT-PCR with HTBI primers and then a second-round multiplex PCR. TCRdb itself ran the multiplex PCR reads through MiXCR, one entry per CDR3 protein. The data hold about 700,000 distinct CDR3 sequences, with about 41% observed a single time. Findings of the study overall: With 70.59% sensitivity and approximately 72% specificity, the model predicted ophthalmopathy progression.

As regards this clonotype: Its cognate antigen is unknown.

This CDR3 comprises 15 residues. Trimming removed 0 bases from V and 2 bases from J; junction bases left unmatched: 4. Germline V CDR1 and CDR2: SQVTM, ANQGSEA. The source is an adult man with Graves' ophthalmopathy. V and J are TRBV29-1 and TRBJ2-5; 9 nucleotides align to TRBD2. Sequencing input: peripheral blood. The CDR3 sequence is CSVEDPAGGQETQYF. CDR3 nucleotide sequence: TGCAGCGTTGAAGATCCGGCGGGAGGGCAAGAGACCCAGTACTTC.